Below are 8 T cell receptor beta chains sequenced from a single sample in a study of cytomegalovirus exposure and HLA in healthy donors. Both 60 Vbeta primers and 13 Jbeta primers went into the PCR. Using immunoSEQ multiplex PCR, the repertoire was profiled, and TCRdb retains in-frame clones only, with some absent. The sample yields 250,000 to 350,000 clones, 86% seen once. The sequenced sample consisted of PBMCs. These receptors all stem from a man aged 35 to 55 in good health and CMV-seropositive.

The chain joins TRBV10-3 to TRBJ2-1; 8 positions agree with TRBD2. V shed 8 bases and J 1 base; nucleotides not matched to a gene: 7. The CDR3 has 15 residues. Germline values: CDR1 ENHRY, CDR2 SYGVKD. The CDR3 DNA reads TGTGCCATCGAACCAGCGGGAGAGTCCTACAATGAGCAGTTCTTC. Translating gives CAIEPAGESYNEQFF.

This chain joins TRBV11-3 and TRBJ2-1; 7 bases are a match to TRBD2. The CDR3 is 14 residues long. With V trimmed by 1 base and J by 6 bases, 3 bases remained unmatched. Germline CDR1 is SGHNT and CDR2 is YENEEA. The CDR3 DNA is TGTGCCAGCAGCTTAGGCGGGAGCACCAATGAGCAGTTCTTC. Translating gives CASSLGGSTNEQFF.

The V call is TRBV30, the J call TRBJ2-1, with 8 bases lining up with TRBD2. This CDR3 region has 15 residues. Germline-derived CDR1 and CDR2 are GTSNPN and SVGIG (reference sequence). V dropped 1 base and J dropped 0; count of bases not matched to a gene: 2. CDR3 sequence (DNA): TGTGCCTGGAGTGAAAGCGGGAGCTCCTACAATGAGCAGTTCTTC. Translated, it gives CAWSESGSSYNEQFF.

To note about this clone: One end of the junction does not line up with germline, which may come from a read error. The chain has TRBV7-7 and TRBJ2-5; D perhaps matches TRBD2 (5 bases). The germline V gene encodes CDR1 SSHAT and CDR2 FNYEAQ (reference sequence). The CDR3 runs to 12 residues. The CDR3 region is CASSSALGVQYF. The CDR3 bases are TGTGCTAGCAGCTCCGCTTTGGGAGTCCAGTACTTC.

CDR3 DNA sequence: TGTGCCAGCAGCTTAACGGACAGCTACGAGCAGTACTTC. It codes for CASSLTDSYEQYF. The gene calls are TRBV11-3 and TRBJ2-7; D is perhaps TRBD1 (6 bases). Trimming took off 2 bases at V and 3 bases at J, with 8 bases between the two ends. Germline lookup yields CDR1 SGHNT and CDR2 YENEEA. The CDR3 extends over 13 amino acids.

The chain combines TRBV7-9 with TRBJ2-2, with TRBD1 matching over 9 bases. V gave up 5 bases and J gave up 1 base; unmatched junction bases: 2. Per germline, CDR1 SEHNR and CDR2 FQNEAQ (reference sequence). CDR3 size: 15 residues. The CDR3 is CASSRTGENTGELFF. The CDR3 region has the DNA TGTGCCAGCAGCCGGACAGGGGAGAACACCGGGGAGCTGTTTTTT.

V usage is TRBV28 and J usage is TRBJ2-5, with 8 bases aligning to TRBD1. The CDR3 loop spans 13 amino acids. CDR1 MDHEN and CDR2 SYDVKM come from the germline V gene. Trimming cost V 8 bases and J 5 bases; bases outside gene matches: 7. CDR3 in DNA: TGTGCCAGCGACAGGGGTTTTAGTGAGACCCAGTACTTC. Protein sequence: CASDRGFSETQYF.

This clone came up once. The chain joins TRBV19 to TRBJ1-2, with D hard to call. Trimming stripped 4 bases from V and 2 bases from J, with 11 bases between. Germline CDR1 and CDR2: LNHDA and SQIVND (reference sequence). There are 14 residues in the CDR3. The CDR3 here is CASSTYRDNYGYTF. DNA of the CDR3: TGTGCCAGTAGTACTTACAGAGACAACTATGGCTACACCTTC.